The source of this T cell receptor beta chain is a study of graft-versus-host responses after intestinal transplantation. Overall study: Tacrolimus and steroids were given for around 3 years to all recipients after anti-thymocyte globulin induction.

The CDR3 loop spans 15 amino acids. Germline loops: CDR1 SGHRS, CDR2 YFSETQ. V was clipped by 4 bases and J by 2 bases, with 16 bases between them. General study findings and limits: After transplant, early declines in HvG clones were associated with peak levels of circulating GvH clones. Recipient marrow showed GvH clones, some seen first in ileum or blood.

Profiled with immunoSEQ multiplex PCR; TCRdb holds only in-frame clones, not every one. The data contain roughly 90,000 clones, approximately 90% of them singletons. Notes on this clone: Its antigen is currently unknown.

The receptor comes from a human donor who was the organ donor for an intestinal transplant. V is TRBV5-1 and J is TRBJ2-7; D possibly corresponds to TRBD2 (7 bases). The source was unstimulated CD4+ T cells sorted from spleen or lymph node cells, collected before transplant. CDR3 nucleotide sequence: TGCGCCAGCAGCGCAGGACTAGGGGGGACCTACGAGCAGTACTTC. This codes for CASSAGLGGTYEQYF.